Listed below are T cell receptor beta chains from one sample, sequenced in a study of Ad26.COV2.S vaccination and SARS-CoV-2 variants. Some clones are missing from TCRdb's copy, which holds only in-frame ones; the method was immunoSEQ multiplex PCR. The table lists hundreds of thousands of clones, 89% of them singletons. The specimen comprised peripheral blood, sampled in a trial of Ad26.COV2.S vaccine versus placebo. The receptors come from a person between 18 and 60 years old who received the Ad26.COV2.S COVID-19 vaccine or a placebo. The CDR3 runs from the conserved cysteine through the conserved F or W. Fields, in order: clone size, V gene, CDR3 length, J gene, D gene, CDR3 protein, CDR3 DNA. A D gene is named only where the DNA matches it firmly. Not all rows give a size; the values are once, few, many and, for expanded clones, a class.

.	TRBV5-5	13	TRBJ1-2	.	CASSTTGNYGYTF	TGTGCCAGCAGCACGACAGGAAACTATGGCTACACCTTC
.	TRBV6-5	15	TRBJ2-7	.	CASSYSTADSYEQYF	TGTGCCAGCAGTTACTCGACTGCGGACAGCTACGAGCAGTACTTC
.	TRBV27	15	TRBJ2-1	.	CASSPPGLPFNEQFF	TGTGCCAGCAGTCCGCCGGGACTGCCATTCAATGAGCAGTTCTTC
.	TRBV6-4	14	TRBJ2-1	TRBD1	CASRKTGGGNEQFF	TGTGCCAGCAGGAAGACAGGGGGAGGTAATGAGCAGTTCTTC
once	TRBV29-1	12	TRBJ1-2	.	CSVEDQGVGYTF	TGCAGCGTTGAAGATCAAGGGGTCGGCTACACCTTC
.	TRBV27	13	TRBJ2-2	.	CASSLSWAGELFF	TGTGCCAGCAGTTTATCGTGGGCCGGGGAGCTGTTTTTT
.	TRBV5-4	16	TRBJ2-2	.	CASRALGGGYTGELFF	TGTGCCAGCAGGGCCCTCGGAGGGGGCTACACCGGGGAGCTGTTTTTT
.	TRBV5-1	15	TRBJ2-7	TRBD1	CASSLTSGTGFEQYF	TGCGCCAGCAGCTTGACCTCCGGGACAGGGTTCGAGCAGTACTTC
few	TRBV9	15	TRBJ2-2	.	CASSPPRTQTGELFF	TGTGCCAGCAGCCCCCCTCGGACTCAAACCGGGGAGCTGTTTTTT
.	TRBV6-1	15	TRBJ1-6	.	CASMDESSYNSPLHF	TGTGCCAGCATGGACGAGAGCTCCTATAATTCACCCCTCCACTTT
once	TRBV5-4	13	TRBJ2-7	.	CASSHDGNYEQYF	TGTGCCAGCAGCCATGACGGCAACTACGAGCAGTACTTC
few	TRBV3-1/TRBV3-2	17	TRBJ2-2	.	CASSRGDFPSWTGELFF	TGTGCCAGCAGCCGGGGGGACTTTCCCAGTTGGACCGGGGAGCTGTTTTTT
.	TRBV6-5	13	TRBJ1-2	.	CASSYTASYGYTF	TGTGCCAGCAGTTACACAGCTTCCTATGGCTACACCTTC
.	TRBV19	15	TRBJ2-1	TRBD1	CASSIDRGLSNEQFF	TGTGCCAGTAGTATAGACAGGGGGCTAAGCAATGAGCAGTTCTTC
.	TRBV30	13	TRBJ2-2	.	CAWSVQGTGELFF	TGTGCCTGGAGTGTACAAGGAACCGGGGAGCTGTTTTTT
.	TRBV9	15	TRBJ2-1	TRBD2	CASSVGGGTYNEQFF	TGTGCCAGCAGCGTAGGCGGGGGGACCTACAATGAGCAGTTCTTC
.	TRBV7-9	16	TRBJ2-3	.	CASSKRHRERTDTQYF	TGTGCCAGCAGCAAACGCCACAGGGAACGTACAGATACGCAGTATTTT
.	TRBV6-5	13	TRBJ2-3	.	CASSYDGDDTQYF	TGTGCCAGCAGTTACGACGGGGACGATACGCAGTATTTT
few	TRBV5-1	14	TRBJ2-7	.	CASSSRDPSYEQYF	TGCGCCAGCAGCTCCCGGGACCCCTCCTACGAGCAGTACTTC
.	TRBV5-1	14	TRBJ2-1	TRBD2	CASSLGLANNEQFF	TGCGCCAGCAGCTTGGGACTAGCGAACAATGAGCAGTTCTTC
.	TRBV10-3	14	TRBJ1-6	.	CAISTGTENSPLHF	TGTGCCATCAGCACCGGGACGGAGAATTCACCCCTCCACTTT
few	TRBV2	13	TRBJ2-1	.	CASSVEQDNEQFF	TGTGCCAGCAGTGTCGAACAGGACAATGAGCAGTTCTTC
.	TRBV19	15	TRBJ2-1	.	CASSMDTPPYNEQFF	TGTGCCAGTAGTATGGACACCCCTCCGTACAATGAGCAGTTCTTC
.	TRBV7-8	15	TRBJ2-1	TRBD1	CASSLAWDSYNEQFF	TGTGCCAGCAGCTTAGCCTGGGACAGTTACAATGAGCAGTTCTTC
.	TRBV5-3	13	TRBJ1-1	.	CARSRLMNTEAFF	TGTGCCAGAAGCCGATTAATGAACACTGAAGCTTTCTTT
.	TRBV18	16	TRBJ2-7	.	CASSPTAALRRDEQYF	TGTGCCAGCTCACCAACGGCAGCCCTCCGGAGGGACGAGCAGTACTTC
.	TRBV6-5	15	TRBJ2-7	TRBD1	CASRVRDRATYEQYF	TGTGCCAGCAGAGTCCGGGACAGGGCCACCTACGAGCAGTACTTC
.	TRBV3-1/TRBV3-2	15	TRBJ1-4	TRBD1	CASSPNRGTNEKLFF	TGTGCCAGCAGCCCGAACAGGGGAACTAATGAAAAACTGTTTTTT